Sequencing of this T cell receptor (beta chain) was carried out in a study of blood T cell repertoires in COVID-19. Background on the study: The United States, Italy and Spain supplied acute and convalescent COVID-19 samples. Sample material is recorded as cDNA or gDNA derived from T cells, B-cell-depleted T cells, or PBMCs.

Original processing methods: For nucleated cells, counts were estimated from reference gene primer amplification. The assay was immunoSEQ multiplex PCR, and TCRdb's table has in-frame clones only and misses some. Clone size and V and J calls were adopted from that table, with D and trimming inferred from the DNA. Among 200,000 to 300,000 clones listed, about 86% were seen once. The table lists this clone with a count of one. The CDR3 spans 15 residues. Germline V gene sequence: CDR1 SGHRS, CDR2 YFSETQ. With 0 bases clipped from V and 7 bases from J, the junction kept 5 bases outside the gene matches. Sequenced input: peripheral blood. The receptor was derived from a woman older than 75 with acute or convalescent COVID-19. The chain joins TRBV5-1 to TRBJ2-2; 8 bases fit TRBD1. DNA for the CDR3: TGCGCCAGCAGCTTGGGGACAGGGAGAAGCGGGGAGCTGTTTTTT. Protein sequence: CASSLGTGRSGELFF.